The 23 T cell receptor beta chains reported below all come from one sample, sequenced in a study of Graves' ophthalmopathy and Graves' hyperthyroidism. For repertoire sequencing, the TCR beta CDR3 regions were amplified from RNA transcripts. In the first round, RT-PCR was carried out with HTBI primers, and a multiplex PCR formed the second round. Using its own MiXCR run on the multiplex PCR reads, TCRdb lists one record per CDR3 protein. The sample shows almost 750,000 distinct CDR3 sequences, roughly two fifths of them seen only once. The sequenced sample was peripheral blood. The source is an adult man with Graves' ophthalmopathy.

This chain links TRBV29-1 with TRBJ2-5; 10 positions agree with TRBD2. The J segment lost 5 bases and the V segment lost 4 bases, leaving 7 bases of the junction unmatched. The germline CDR1 and CDR2 sequences are SQVTM and ANQGSEA. The length of the CDR3 is 14 residues. The CDR3 sequence: CSVASGRAGETQYF. In nucleotides, the CDR3 is TGCAGCGTTGCCAGCGGGAGGGCCGGGGAGACCCAGTACTTC. The whole variable domain, filled in from reference TRBV29-1 and TRBJ2-5, reads SAVISQKPSRDICQRGTSLTIQCQVDSQVTMMFWYRQQPGQSLTLIATANQGSEATYESGFVIDKFPISRPNLTFSTLTVSNMSPEDSSIYLCSVASGRAGETQYFGPGTRLLVL.

This clonotype was seen repeatedly, ten times or more. The chain uses TRBV7-2 and TRBJ1-1; 10 positions agree with TRBD1. CDR3 size: 17 residues. Unmatched junction bases numbered 13, after V lost 5 bases and J lost 4 bases. Germline-derived CDR1 and CDR2 are SGHTA and FQGNSA. CDR3 bases: TGTGCCAGCAGCACGACAGGGGGCGTTTTGCGGGGCACTGAAGCTTTCTTT. As protein: CASSTTGGVLRGTEAFF.

This clonotype occurred a few times. The rearrangement uses TRBV7-9 and TRBJ1-1; a possible D gene is TRBD1 (5 bases). The CDR3 contains 15 residues. The germline V and J ends were trimmed by 1 base and 4 bases, with 13 bases remaining between them. The germline V gene encodes CDR1 SEHNR and CDR2 FQNEAQ (reference sequence). The CDR3 nucleotides are TGTGCCAGCAGCTTAGATGGGGGGGTAGTCACTGAAGCTTTCTTT. This encodes CASSLDGGVVTEAFF.

Remarks on this clonotype: With a much larger clone just one base away, this may be a read error. The chain has TRBV2 and TRBJ2-7; D is unresolved. The CDR3 spans 12 residues. Germline CDR1 SNHLY, CDR2 FYNNEI. CDR3 sequence (DNA): TGTGTCAGCCAAGACGACTCCCTCTACCAGTACTTC. Translation gives CVSQDDSLYQYF. The full variable domain, its missing parts supplied by reference TRBV2 and TRBJ2-7, is EPEVTQTPSHQVTQMGQEVILRCVPISNHLYFYWYRQILGQKVEFLVSFYNNEISEKSEIFDDQFSVERPDGSNFTLKIRSTKLEDSAMYFCVSQDDSLYQYFGPGTRLTVT.

The genes are TRBV7-9 and TRBJ2-5; 8 nucleotides match TRBD1. Germline V lookup: CDR1 SEHNR, CDR2 FQNEAQ (reference sequence). V gave up 6 bases and J gave up 3 bases; unmatched junction bases: 12. CDR3 length: 16 residues. The CDR3 DNA reads as TGTGCCAGCAGTACGACAGTTCAGGGGGCTAAAGAGACCCAGTACTTC. Translation gives CASSTTVQGAKETQYF. Full variable domain (rest looked up from reference TRBV7-9 and TRBJ2-5): DTGVSQNPRHKITKRGQNVTFRCDPISEHNRLYWYRQTLGQGPEFLTYFQNEAQLEKSRLLSDRFSAERPKGSFSTLEIQRTEQGDSAMYLCASSTTVQGAKETQYFGPGTRLLVL.

The sample holds many counts of this clonotype. J is TRBJ1-2 and V is TRBV9; no clear D gene. V was shortened by 4 bases and J by 9 bases, with 10 bases between the two germline ends. This CDR3 spans 11 amino acids. CDR1 is SGDLS, CDR2 YYNGEE, per germline. The CDR3 DNA reads TGTGCCAGCAGCCACGTCGGGAGCTACACCTTC. This translates into CASSHVGSYTF.

This clonotype has a handful of counts. The V gene is TRBV5-4, the J gene TRBJ2-7; the D gene is possibly TRBD1 (6 bases). The V gene lost 5 bases and the J gene lost 3 bases, with 18 bases spanning the gap. Germline V gene data show CDR1 as SGHNT and CDR2 as YYREEE (reference sequence). This CDR3 region has 15 residues. CDR3: CASSTQGGRRYEQYF. CDR3 DNA sequence: TGTGCCAGCAGTACACAAGGGGGAAGGCGCTACGAGCAGTACTTC.

This clonotype has at least ten counts. V and J are TRBV7-9 and TRBJ2-2; weak D call: TRBD2 (5 bases). CDR1 is SEHNR and CDR2 is FQNEAQ in the germline V gene (reference sequence). V lost 5 bases and J lost 6, with 13 bases in between. The CDR3 is 14 amino acids. The CDR3 DNA sequence: TGTGCCAGCAGCCCTACACTAGACCCCGGGGAGCTGTTTTTT. As protein: CASSPTLDPGELFF.

V usage is TRBV29-1 and J usage is TRBJ2-7; tentatively, D is TRBD2 (5 bases). The CDR3 is 14 amino acids. V was shortened by 7 bases and J by 0 bases, with 16 bases between the two germline ends. CDR1 and CDR2 from the germline V gene are SQVTM and ANQGSEA. In DNA, the CDR3 is TGCAGCGCCCGAAAGAGCCGGGACTCCTACGAGCAGTACTTC. Translating gives CSARKSRDSYEQYF.

Remarks on this clonotype: A single base separates this from a much larger clone, so it may be a read error. It is unclear where the CDR3 begins or ends on the DNA, so no DNA is shown, and the CDR3 is as TCRdb lists it. The chain has TRBV24-1 and TRBJ2-2; the D call TRBD1 from the table was never checked on the DNA. The CDR3 contains 16 residues when both ends are counted. From germline, CDR1 is KGHDR and CDR2 SFDVKD. CDR3 loop: CATSDSWAVGAGELLF.

The rearrangement uses TRBV6-5 and TRBJ1-5; D is undetermined. Trimming took off 2 bases at V and 4 bases at J, with 15 bases between the two ends. CDR1 and CDR2 from the germline V gene are MNHEY and SVGAGI. This CDR3 contains 16 residues. The CDR3 DNA is TGTGCCAGCAGTTACCCCGCTACCAGCCCAAATCAGCCCCAGCATTTT. Protein sequence: CASSYPATSPNQPQHF.

This chain connects TRBV19 to TRBJ2-5, with D possibly matching TRBD2 (6 bases). Germline V gene lookup returns CDR1 LNHDA and CDR2 SQIVND (reference sequence). Trimming left V 3 bases short and J 2 bases short, with 7 bases between. This CDR3 is built from 13 residues. This chain's CDR3 is CASSMTSQETQYF. For the CDR3, the DNA is TGTGCCAGTAGTATGACTAGTCAAGAGACCCAGTACTTC.

The sample holds many counts of this clonotype. V gene TRBV24-1 combines with J gene TRBJ2-5, with TRBD1 as a possible D gene (6 bases). V lost 2 bases and J lost 5, with 11 bases in between. This CDR3 region has 14 residues. Per the germline V gene, CDR1 is KGHDR and CDR2 is SFDVKD. DNA of the CDR3: TGTGCCACCAGTGATTCCCGGACAGCGGAGACCCAGTACTTC. It is translated as CATSDSRTAETQYF.

CDR3 sequence reads: CAWSVVPEDTSPLHF. The CDR3 DNA reads TGTGCCTGGAGTGTAGTACCAGAGGATACTTCACCCCTCCACTTT. The gene calls are TRBV30 and TRBJ1-6; D is uncertain. The CDR3 loop spans 15 amino acids. The V gene's germline CDR1 is GTSNPN and CDR2 SVGIG (reference sequence). The V end lost 0 bases, the J end lost 9 bases, and 15 bases lay between the germline ends. Filled out from reference TRBV30 and TRBJ1-6, the complete variable domain reads SQTIHQWPATLVQPVGSPLSLECTVEGTSNPNLYWYRQAAGRGLQLLFYSVGIGQISSEVPQNLSASRPQDRQFILSSKKLLLSDSGFYLCAWSVVPEDTSPLHFGNGTRLTVT.

The rearrangement uses TRBV25-1 and TRBJ1-1, with 7 bases identical to TRBD1. Germline CDR1 MGHDK, CDR2 SYGVNS. The CDR3 length is 15 residues. After removal of 5 bases from V and 2 bases from J, the junction contained 8 bases not matched to a gene. The CDR3 is CASSYHRGYNTEAFF. Here the CDR3 DNA reads TGTGCCAGCAGTTACCACAGGGGCTACAACACTGAAGCTTTCTTT.

This clonotype has a handful of counts. V usage is TRBV19 and J usage is TRBJ2-7; D gene uncertain. V dropped 6 bases and J dropped 3 bases, with 15 bases sitting between them. This CDR3 is 14 amino acids long. CDR1 and CDR2 from the germline V gene are LNHDA and SQIVND (reference sequence). CDR3 region: CASSINPNHYEQYF. The CDR3 nucleotides are TGTGCCAGTAGCATCAATCCGAATCACTACGAGCAGTACTTC. Full variable domain (outside the CDR3, taken from reference TRBV19 and TRBJ2-7): DGGITQSPKYLFRKEGQNVTLSCEQNLNHDAMYWYRQDPGQGLRLIYYSQIVNDFQKGDIAEGYSVSREKKESFPLTVTSAQKNPTAFYLCASSINPNHYEQYFGPGTRLTVT.

A few counts support this clonotype. The rearrangement links TRBV2 to TRBJ1-5, with D maybe TRBD1 (6 bases). The germline V gene encodes CDR1 SNHLY and CDR2 FYNNEI. This CDR3 is built from 16 residues. With 6 bases removed from V and 0 bases from J, the gap between germline ends came to 15 bases. The DNA for the CDR3 is TGTGCCAGCAGGAATAACCGGGACACTAGCAATCAGCCCCAGCATTTT. Protein sequence: CASRNNRDTSNQPQHF.

In regard to this clonotype: One end of the junction is discordant with germline, which a read error may explain. The rearrangement links TRBV7-9 to TRBJ2-5, with TRBD2 matching over 7 bases. From germline, CDR1 is SEHNR and CDR2 FQNEAQ (reference sequence). The CDR3 runs 17 residues. The CDR3 spells CASSLATSRGSQETQYF. The DNA for the CDR3 is TGTGCCAGCAGTTTAGCCACTTCGCGGGGGTCTCAAGAGACCCAGTACTTC.

The chain recombines TRBV10-3 with TRBJ1-2; 8 bases map to TRBD1. The CDR3 sequence is 14 residues long. The ends lost 10 bases at V and 4 bases at J; junction bases unmatched: 11. Germline V CDR1 and CDR2: ENHRY, SYGVKD. The CDR3 loop is CASTGRGLIYGYTF. In DNA form, the CDR3 reads TGTGCCAGCACCGGCAGGGGGCTTATCTATGGCTACACCTTC.

The V call is TRBV5-6, the J call TRBJ2-7; a weak D match, TRBD2 (5 bases). Germline V gene lookup returns CDR1 SGHDT and CDR2 YYEEEE. The ends were cut back, 1 base at V and 1 base at J, with 12 bases in the middle. The length of the CDR3 is 15 residues. The CDR3 is CASSLIGVRSYEQYF. DNA for the CDR3: TGTGCCAGCAGCTTGATCGGGGTGAGGTCCTACGAGCAGTACTTC.

As concerns this clonotype: Its ends do not fully match the called genes, so a read error is possible. V is TRBV20-1 and J is TRBJ2-7; 9 nucleotides align to TRBD1. Germline CDR1 reads DFQATT; CDR2 reads SNEGSKA (reference sequence). CDR3 size: 15 residues. The CDR3 DNA sequence: TGCAGTACTAGAGACCCCGGACAGGGGTTCGACGAGCAGTACTTC. Translation: CSTRDPGQGFDEQYF.

Remarks on this clonotype: This may be a read error, as it is one base from a much larger clone. The chain joins TRBV9 to TRBJ1-2; D is possibly TRBD1 (5 bases). The germline V gene encodes CDR1 SGDLS and CDR2 YYNGEE. CDR3 size: 14 residues. V lost 4 bases, J lost 5 bases, and 15 bases lay in between. The CDR3 nucleotides are TGTGCCAGCAGCCGACGCAGGGAAGGGTATGGCTACACCTTC. It is translated as CASSRRREGYGYTF.

In regard to this clonotype: With a much larger clone just one base away, this may be a read error. The chain joins TRBV2 to TRBJ1-4, with no clear D. Looked up from germline, CDR1 is SNHLY and CDR2 is FYNNEI. Trimming took 4 bases from V and 0 from J, leaving 9 bases between them. The CDR3 covers 15 residues. For the CDR3, the DNA is TGTGCCAGCAGTGCCAGGATATCAACTAATGAAAAACTGTTTTTT. It translates to CASSARISTNEKLFF.